What follows are 21 T cell receptor beta chains derived from one specimen sequenced in a study of CXCR3-negative and CXCR3-positive naive CD8 T cells. Overall study results and limits: Comparison of naive cells showed more hydrophobic TRB CDR3s in CXCR3-positive than in CXCR3-negative naive cells.

Through 5' RACE with UMI labels, the TRB cDNA libraries were prepared. With the 5' RACE reads reprocessed, TCRdb shows one record per CDR3 protein and no DNA. Here the sample table reports tens of thousands of distinct CDR3 sequences. These receptors are not linked to any known antigen. Sequencing was performed on naive CXCR3+ CD8+ T cells from blood. Documented subset: CD45RO-CCR7+CD27+CD95- naive CD8+ T cells expressing CXCR3 (TNR3+). Every receptor here comes from a human donor in good health. Some clones in this sample may be carry-over from other donors' samples.

The chain has TRBV20-1 and TRBJ2-1; lacking DNA, the TRBD2 call made by TCRdb goes unchecked. The CDR3 covers 14 residues. Germline CDR1 and CDR2: DFQATT and SNEGSKA (reference sequence). CDR3: CSARRLAGGNEQFF.

The genes are TRBV4-1 and TRBJ2-1; TCRdb picks TRBD2, but there is no DNA to check that call. CDR1 MGHRA and CDR2 YSYEKL come from the germline V gene. The CDR3 has 18 residues. The CDR3 protein is CASSQVPPAGLGRDERFF.

This chain joins TRBV4-1 and TRBJ2-7. Germline assignment: CDR1 MGHRA and CDR2 YSYEKL. CDR3 length: 13 residues. CDR3 sequence: CASSQGTVYEQYF.

The rearrangement links TRBV23-1 to TRBJ1-6. TRBV23-1 is an ORF, and what it does is uncertain. The CDR3 covers 15 residues. The CDR3 reads CASSQSRRNNSPLHF.

V usage is TRBV13 and J usage is TRBJ1-1. CDR3 length: 14 residues. Germline V gene data show CDR1 as PRHDT and CDR2 as FYEKMQ (reference sequence). CDR3: CASSLGRRGVEAFF.

The genes are TRBV28 and TRBJ2-3; as DNA is missing, the TRBD1 call by TCRdb cannot be tested. From germline, CDR1 is MDHEN and CDR2 SYDVKM. This CDR3 is built from 16 residues. The CDR3 protein is CASSLQAGVPTDTQYF. The variable domain in full, completed from reference TRBV28 and TRBJ2-3, reads DVKVTQSSRYLVKRTGEKVFLECVQDMDHENMFWYRQDPGLGLRLIYFSYDVKMKEKGDIPEGYSVSREKKERFSLILESASTNQTSMYLCASSLQAGVPTDTQYFGPGTRLTVL.

The rearrangement links TRBV12-3 or TRBV12-4 to TRBJ2-7; the TRBD2 assignment by TCRdb is unverifiable without DNA. The CDR3 is 15 residues long. The CDR3: CASSLRLAVSYEQYF.

This chain joins TRBV2 and TRBJ2-1; without DNA, the TCRdb call of TRBD1 cannot be checked. Germline loops: CDR1 SNHLY, CDR2 FYNNEI. The CDR3 loop spans 18 amino acids. This CDR3 is CASSELFSGTGAHNEQFF.

The J gene is TRBJ1-5, the V gene TRBV20-1; as DNA is missing, the TRBD1 call by TCRdb cannot be tested. The CDR3 consists of 15 residues. CDR1 DFQATT and CDR2 SNEGSKA come from the germline V gene (reference sequence). CDR3 residues: CSARNRDRRNQPQHF.

The CDR3 sequence: CASSQDSAGGLGGYTF. The rearrangement uses TRBV4-3 and TRBJ1-2; TCRdb gives TRBD1 as the D gene, but with no DNA this cannot be confirmed. CDR3 length: 16 residues. CDR1 is LGHNA and CDR2 is YSLEER in the germline V gene.

V usage is TRBV19 and J usage is TRBJ2-1; TCRdb's D call of TRBD1 is untestable without DNA. The CDR3 runs to 14 residues. Per the germline V gene, CDR1 is LNHDA and CDR2 is SQIVND (reference sequence). The CDR3 sequence: CASSMPGFGNEQFF.

The gene calls are TRBV7-6 and TRBJ2-7; TCRdb proposes TRBD1, but this gene call is untestable without DNA. This CDR3 has 16 amino acids. In germline, CDR1 is SGHVS, CDR2 FNYEAQ. The chain's CDR3 is CASSLVGQGSYYEQYF.

V is TRBV4-2 and J is TRBJ1-2; the D gene TCRdb calls, TRBD1, cannot be checked with no DNA. This CDR3 is built from 15 residues. CDR1 and CDR2 (germline): LGHNA, YNFKEQ. CDR3 loop: CASSQDYEGRFGYTF.

CDR3 sequence: CASSTDRGLFEQYF. The chain joins TRBV28 to TRBJ2-7; TCRdb's assignment of TRBD1 cannot be checked, as there is no DNA. CDR3 size: 14 residues. The germline CDR1 and CDR2 sequences are MDHEN and SYDVKM.

This chain's CDR3 is CSATFLGTQYF. This chain connects TRBV20-1 to TRBJ2-3; TCRdb designates TRBD1, a call that cannot be tested without DNA. CDR1 is DFQATT, CDR2 SNEGSKA, per germline (reference sequence). This CDR3 is 11 amino acids long.

CDR3 loop: CASSFLGYETQYF. J is TRBJ2-5 and V is TRBV28. Germline values: CDR1 MDHEN, CDR2 SYDVKM. The CDR3 runs 13 residues.

The CDR3 spells CASSLVWTGVAYEQYF. The genes are TRBV7-8 and TRBJ2-7; TCRdb's D call of TRBD1 is untestable without DNA. Germline values: CDR1 SGHVS, CDR2 FQNEAQ. The CDR3 has 16 amino acids. The whole variable domain, remainder taken from reference TRBV7-8 and TRBJ2-7, is GAGVSQSPRYKVAKRGQDVALRCDPISGHVSLFWYQQALGQGPEFLTYFQNEAQLDKSGLPSDRFFAERPEGSVSTLKIQRTQQEDSAVYLCASSLVWTGVAYEQYFGPGTRLTVT.

V is TRBV19 and J is TRBJ1-1. The germline V gene encodes CDR1 LNHDA and CDR2 SQIVND (reference sequence). The CDR3 is 14 amino acids. CDR3 region: CASNTDVGNTEAFF.

The chain employs TRBV28 and TRBJ2-1; the TCRdb call, TRBD2, lacks DNA for checking. CDR3 length: 14 amino acids. Germline-derived CDR1 and CDR2 are MDHEN and SYDVKM. CDR3 sequence: CASTRTLLYNEQFF.

The V call is TRBV11-2, the J call TRBJ2-7; there is no DNA to check the TCRdb D call of TRBD1. The CDR3 extends over 17 amino acids. The germline V gene encodes CDR1 SGHAT and CDR2 FQNNGV. Here the CDR3 reads CASSLETRDRILYEQYF. The entire variable domain, with the rest obtained from reference TRBV11-2 and TRBJ2-7, is as follows: EAGVAQSPRYKIIEKRQSVAFWCNPISGHATLYWYQQILGQGPKLLIQFQNNGVVDDSQLPKDRFSAERLKGVDSTLKIQPAKLEDSAVYLCASSLETRDRILYEQYFGPGTRLTVT.

The V gene is TRBV5-1, the J gene TRBJ2-2; TCRdb proposes TRBD1, but this gene call is untestable without DNA. The CDR3 totals 16 residues. The germline V gene encodes CDR1 SGHRS and CDR2 YFSETQ. The CDR3 here is CASSLTLQGVTGELFF.